This T cell receptor (beta chain) was captured by sequencing in a study of T cells in tumors after PD-1 blockade. At the level of the study: During anti-PD-1 treatment, some patients continued daily vismodegib 150 mg.

TCRdb's table, derived via immunoSEQ multiplex PCR, lists solely in-frame clones and lacks some. The table includes roughly 48,000 clones, around 85% detected once. This clone appeared a few times. Its antigen is as yet unknown. Study-wide findings and caveats: Peripheral recruitment is suggested, as some novel exhausted tumor clones were in pre-treatment blood.

Germline V lookup: CDR1 SGHRS, CDR2 YFSETQ. Germline trimming cut 2 bases from V and 6 bases from J; bases unmatched to any gene: 5. The CDR3 has 14 amino acids. The sequenced sample was PBMCs, obtained before anti-PD-1 treatment. The clonotype comes from a human donor with basal cell carcinoma. The chain is built from TRBV5-1 and TRBJ2-1; 7 bases line up with TRBD1. The CDR3 DNA reads as TGCGCCAGCAGCTTCCGGACAGGTAGCAATGAGCAGTTCTTC. Protein sequence: CASSFRTGSNEQFF.